Listed below are T cell receptor beta chains from one sample, sequenced in a study of blood T cell repertoires in COVID-19. Produced via immunoSEQ multiplex PCR; TCRdb's table is partial and in-frame only. The profile covers under 150,000 clones, with just under 85% appearing a single time and approximately 2.7% taken by the ten largest. The sample taken for sequencing was peripheral blood. Receptor source: a middle-aged woman with active or convalescent COVID-19. CDR3s include the opening cysteine and the closing phenylalanine or tryptophan. A D gene is named only where the DNA matches it firmly. Clone size is shown for a subset of rows, as once, few, many or a class of expanded clone.

TRBV6-5	NA	NA	TRBJ1-2	CASSYSGDTRYGYTF	TGTGCCAGCAGTTACTCAGGGGACACGCGTTATGGCTACACCTTC
TRBV19	TRBD1	few	TRBJ2-1	CASSIDLGTAYNEQFF	TGTGCCAGTAGTATAGATCTCGGGACAGCCTACAATGAGCAGTTCTTC
TRBV18	NA	once	TRBJ1-2	CASSPDRNYGYTF	TGTGCCAGCTCCCCCGACAGAAACTATGGCTACACCTTC
TRBV11-2	NA	NA	TRBJ1-1	CASSGDLRSPEAFF	TGTGCCAGCAGCGGAGACCTCCGGTCCCCTGAAGCTTTCTTT
TRBV24-1	NA	NA	TRBJ2-3	CATSDLGRDTQYF	TGTGCCACCAGTGATTTGGGGCGCGATACGCAGTATTTT
TRBV25-1	TRBD1	NA	TRBJ1-2	CASSEYPRTGKDGYTF	TGTGCCAGCAGTGAATATCCTCGGACAGGTAAGGATGGCTACACCTTC
TRBV4-1	NA	NA	TRBJ1-5	CASSQDLPLSEFGNQPQHF	TGCGCCAGCAGCCAAGACCTCCCATTGTCGGAGTTTGGCAATCAGCCCCAGCATTTT
TRBV28	TRBD1	NA	TRBJ1-1	CASSGQVIWGNTEAFF	TGTGCCAGCAGCGGACAGGTAATATGGGGTAACACTGAAGCTTTCTTT
TRBV7-2	NA	few	TRBJ1-2	CASSFRGNGYTF	TGTGCCAGCAGCTTTCGGGGAAATGGCTACACCTTC
TRBV11-2	TRBD2	NA	TRBJ2-7	CASSQRLAYYEQYF	TGTGCCAGCAGCCAGAGACTAGCTTACTACGAGCAGTACTTC
TRBV7-9	NA	NA	TRBJ1-1	CASSQEHTEAFF	TGTGCCAGCAGCCAAGAGCACACTGAAGCTTTCTTT
TRBV9	TRBD2	NA	TRBJ2-1	CASSVGASGGALNEQFF	TGTGCCAGCAGCGTAGGTGCCAGCGGGGGGGCCCTTAATGAGCAGTTCTTC
TRBV4-1	NA	NA	TRBJ2-2	CASSQQGGLYNTGELFF	TGCGCCAGCAGCCAGCAAGGGGGACTATACAACACCGGGGAGCTGTTTTTT
TRBV6-5	TRBD1	NA	TRBJ2-7	CASSYSTGSSYEQYF	TGTGCCAGCAGTTACTCGACAGGGAGCTCCTACGAGCAGTACTTC
TRBV25-1	TRBD1	NA	TRBJ2-1	CASSDGQGSEQFF	TGTGCCAGCAGTGACGGACAGGGGAGTGAGCAGTTCTTC
TRBV6-5	NA	NA	TRBJ1-4	CASSFQGSTNEKLFF	TGTGCCAGCAGCTTCCAGGGCTCAACTAATGAAAAACTGTTTTTT
TRBV5-8	TRBD1	NA	TRBJ1-5	CASSLAGQGSMEPQHF	TGTGCCAGCAGCTTGGCGGGACAGGGATCTATGGAGCCCCAGCATTTT
TRBV2	TRBD1	NA	TRBJ1-4	CASRGETGNNEKLFF	TGTGCCAGCAGGGGGGAGACAGGGAATAATGAAAAACTGTTTTTT
TRBV5-1	NA	NA	TRBJ1-4	CASSLNRPTNEKLFF	TGCGCCAGCAGCTTGAACAGGCCAACTAATGAAAAACTGTTTTTT
TRBV6-5	TRBD1	NA	TRBJ1-1	CASSYRQGAVSTEAFF	TGTGCCAGCAGTTACCGACAGGGGGCAGTGAGTACTGAAGCTTTCTTT
TRBV3-1/TRBV3-2	NA	NA	TRBJ1-4	CASSQIVTRASEKLFF	TGTGCCAGCAGCCAAATAGTCACCAGGGCTAGTGAAAAACTGTTTTTT
TRBV5-4	NA	few	TRBJ1-5	CASSSPRAANQPQHF	TGTGCCAGCAGCTCCCCCAGGGCGGCTAATCAGCCCCAGCATTTT
TRBV12-5	NA	NA	TRBJ2-3	CASGLARVGTDTQYF	TGTGCTAGTGGTTTGGCCAGGGTCGGAACAGATACGCAGTATTTT
TRBV19	TRBD1	NA	TRBJ1-2	CASSLGQGIINGYTF	TGTGCCAGTAGTTTAGGACAGGGCATAATCAATGGCTACACCTTC
TRBV19	TRBD1	few	TRBJ1-6	CASSIPGQGTRRSPLHF	TGTGCCAGTAGTATACCCGGACAGGGGACAAGGCGATCACCCCTCCACTTT
TRBV2	NA	NA	TRBJ2-3	CASSVDGGQGEGDTQYF	TGTGCCAGCAGTGTCGACGGGGGGCAGGGAGAGGGAGATACGCAGTATTTT
TRBV5-1	NA	few	TRBJ2-1	CASSLDYSGYNEQFF	TGCGCCAGCAGCTTGGACTATTCGGGCTACAATGAGCAGTTCTTC
TRBV19	NA	NA	TRBJ1-5	CASSIVSRRPQPQHF	TGTGCCAGTAGTATTGTCAGTCGCCGCCCGCAGCCCCAGCATTTT
TRBV27	NA	NA	TRBJ2-5	CASSLWGTPQKETQYF	TGTGCCAGCAGTTTATGGGGCACTCCACAGAAGGAGACCCAGTACTTC
TRBV10-1	TRBD1	NA	TRBJ1-1	CASSGQGAPAEAFF	TGCGCCAGCAGTGGACAGGGGGCGCCGGCTGAAGCTTTCTTT
TRBV27	NA	NA	TRBJ2-7	CASSSAAGIYEQYF	TGTGCCAGCAGTTCGGCCGCAGGGATCTACGAGCAGTACTTC
TRBV3-1/TRBV3-2	NA	NA	TRBJ1-1	CASSRGGGREVGEAFF	TGTGCCAGCAGCCGCGGGGGGGGAAGAGAGGTCGGTGAAGCTTTCTTT
TRBV28	NA	few	TRBJ1-5	CASNSWEGLGQPQHF	TGTGCCAGCAACTCTTGGGAGGGATTGGGTCAGCCCCAGCATTTT
TRBV19	TRBD1	NA	TRBJ2-2	CASSTQGAGTGELFF	TGTGCCAGTAGTACGCAGGGGGCGGGCACCGGGGAGCTGTTTTTT
TRBV4-1	NA	NA	TRBJ1-5	CASSQVVRVGNQPQHF	TGCGCCAGCAGCCAAGTTGTCAGGGTTGGCAATCAGCCCCAGCATTTT
TRBV5-1	TRBD1	NA	TRBJ2-4	CASSPQGASKNIQYF	TGCGCCAGCAGCCCTCAGGGGGCATCTAAAAACATTCAGTACTTC
TRBV12-1	NA	NA	TRBJ1-1	CASRPRGPEAFF	TGTGCCAGCAGACCCAGGGGTCCTGAAGCTTTCTTT
TRBV4-2	NA	NA	TRBJ1-5	CASSQDRRGDQPQHF	TGTGCCAGCAGCCAAGATCGCAGGGGAGATCAGCCCCAGCATTTT
TRBV5-4	NA	once	TRBJ2-5	CASSPRVGVETQYF	TGTGCCAGCAGCCCCCGGGTAGGGGTAGAGACCCAGTACTTC
TRBV19	TRBD2	NA	TRBJ2-3	CASSPGLAGVFSSTDTQYF	TGTGCCAGTAGTCCCGGACTAGCGGGGGTCTTCTCCAGCACAGATACGCAGTATTTT
TRBV7-2	NA	NA	TRBJ2-7	CASSLEGSGAYEQYF	TGTGCCAGCAGCTTAGAGGGGTCGGGAGCGTACGAGCAGTACTTC